This T cell receptor beta chain was sequenced in a study of blood T cell repertoires in COVID-19. Turning to the study itself: The samples span acute and convalescent COVID-19 from the United States, Italy and Spain. The cDNA or gDNA used as material had been derived from T cells, B-cell-depleted T cells, or PBMCs.

The Seattle site enrolled patients during active infection and followed them longitudinally. There are a few counts of this clone. Per the study methods: Amplification with reference gene primers provided the estimates of nucleated cell counts. Repertoires were generated with immunoSEQ multiplex PCR, while TCRdb's copy carries only in-frame clones and drops some. D and trimming were read from the DNA, whereas the V and J calls and clone size are those reported in that table. The table shows 80,000 to 100,000 clones, with 80% to 90% occurring only once. Germline lookup yields CDR1 LNHNV and CDR2 YYDKDF (reference sequence). This CDR3 has 14 residues. The ends lost 3 bases at V and 5 bases at J; junction bases unmatched: 6.

The V call is TRBV15, the J call TRBJ1-1; 7 bases agree with TRBD1. The sample taken for sequencing was peripheral blood. The receptor was derived from a human donor with COVID-19, enrolled during active disease. The donor label of this sample is uncertain. CDR3 amino acids: CATSSTGVGTEAFF. CDR3 nucleotide sequence: TGTGCCACCAGCAGTACAGGGGTAGGAACTGAAGCTTTCTTT.